The 27 T cell receptor beta chains below were found in one sample sequenced in a study of T cell responses to AZD1222 COVID-19 vaccine. Assay used: immunoSEQ multiplex PCR; TCRdb lists only in-frame clones, some missing. The table records 120,000 or so clones, around 92% of them present only once. The starting material was peripheral blood, obtained on day 0 of AZD1222 vaccination. All receptors derive from an adult in good health.

This clone was counted a single time. CDR3 protein: CASRPGRQSSYNEQFF. The CDR3 DNA sequence: TGTGCCAGCAGACCGGGCCGTCAGAGCTCCTACAATGAGCAGTTCTTC. V usage is TRBV27 and J usage is TRBJ2-1; D ambiguous. Germline V gene sequence: CDR1 MNHEY, CDR2 SMNVEV (reference sequence). The CDR3 consists of 16 residues. Trimming took off 6 bases at V and 0 bases at J, with 15 bases between the two ends.

V gene TRBV5-6 combines with J gene TRBJ1-2, with no clear D. Germline V gives CDR1 SGHDT, CDR2 YYEEEE. The V end was cut by 4 bases, the J end by 2 bases, with 24 bases between. The CDR3 consists of 18 residues. CDR3 region: CASSPTPAAGHSNYGYTF. DNA of the CDR3: TGTGCCAGCAGCCCGACGCCGGCCGCGGGTCACTCCAACTATGGCTACACCTTC.

Only a few counts were recorded for this clone. The chain joins TRBV9 to TRBJ2-7, with D maybe TRBD2 (5 bases). V shed 7 bases and J shed 6 bases, with 26 bases lying between them. Per the germline V gene, CDR1 is SGDLS and CDR2 is YYNGEE. The CDR3 has 16 residues. The CDR3, as DNA: TGTGCCAGCGGCCGGGGTTGGGATGTAACTAGGCTCGAGCAGTACTTC. As protein: CASGRGWDVTRLEQYF. The full variable domain, rest sourced from reference TRBV9 and TRBJ2-7, is DSGVTQTPKHLITATGQRVTLRCSPRSGDLSVYWYQQSLDQGLQFLIQYYNGEERAKGNILERFSAQQFPDLHSELNLSSLELGDSALYFCASGRGWDVTRLEQYFGPGTRLTVT.

Of note for this clone: A junction end diverges from the germline sequence, so it may reflect a read error. V is TRBV5-1 and J is TRBJ1-1; D possibly corresponds to TRBD1 (6 bases). The CDR3 loop spans 14 amino acids. Per the germline V gene, CDR1 is SGHRS and CDR2 is YFSETQ. The CDR3 DNA sequence: TGCGCCAGCAGCTTACCTACAGGGAACTCTGAAGCTTTCTTT. The encoded protein is CASSLPTGNSEAFF.

The chain recombines TRBV27 with TRBJ2-5; TRBD2 matches 8 bases. Germline V gene data show CDR1 as MNHEY and CDR2 as SMNVEV (reference sequence). V was pared by 5 bases and J by 5 bases, with 4 bases of the junction left unmatched. The CDR3 is 13 residues long. This chain's CDR3 is CASSRGGTETQYF. In DNA, the CDR3 is TGTGCCAGCAGTCGGGGGGGGACGGAGACCCAGTACTTC.

Only a few counts were recorded for this clone. The chain combines TRBV24-1 with TRBJ1-5, with D perhaps matching TRBD1 (5 bases). V dropped 4 bases and J dropped 10 bases, with 16 bases sitting between them. This CDR3 contains 14 residues. Germline-derived CDR1 and CDR2 are KGHDR and SFDVKD. CDR3 loop: CATSDTTAISPQHF. The CDR3 region has the DNA TGTGCCACCAGTGACACGACAGCAATCAGCCCCCAGCATTTT.

V and J are TRBV9 and TRBJ2-5, with a weak D call TRBD2 (5 bases). V lost 4 bases and J 5 bases, leaving 15 bases between the germline ends. The germline gives CDR1 SGDLS, CDR2 YYNGEE. This CDR3 is built from 14 residues. In DNA form, the CDR3 reads TGTGCCAGCAGCATCCGGACGAGGGTGGAGACCCAGTACTTC. Its protein product is CASSIRTRVETQYF.

This clone appeared a single time. V usage is TRBV25-1 and J usage is TRBJ2-3, with 12 nucleotides matching TRBD2. With V trimmed by 5 bases and J by 0 bases, 9 bases remained unmatched. The CDR3 has 18 amino acids. Germline V gene sequence: CDR1 MGHDK, CDR2 SYGVNS. For the CDR3, the DNA is TGTGCCAGCAGTAGGACTAGCGGGAATCGGGCCAGCACAGATACGCAGTATTTT. Protein sequence: CASSRTSGNRASTDTQYF. Full variable domain (outside the CDR3, taken from reference TRBV25-1 and TRBJ2-3): EADIYQTPRYLVIGTGKKITLECSQTMGHDKMYWYQQDPGMELHLIHYSYGVNSTEKGDLSSESTVSRIRTEHFPLTLESARPSHTSQYLCASSRTSGNRASTDTQYFGPGTRLTVL.

The chain employs TRBV18 and TRBJ1-1, with 7 bases aligning to TRBD1. The CDR3 sequence is 18 residues long. The V and J ends lost 3 bases and 3 bases, in that order; junction bases with no gene match: 16. Per the germline V gene, CDR1 is KGHSH and CDR2 is LQKENI. In DNA form, the CDR3 reads TGTGCCAGCTCACCTTTATTAGGACAGGCCCTAGCTCACACTGAAGCTTTCTTT. It codes for CASSPLLGQALAHTEAFF.

This clone was seen once. This chain connects TRBV27 to TRBJ2-1; 9 nucleotides align to TRBD2. CDR1 is MNHEY, CDR2 SMNVEV, per germline (reference sequence). There are 17 residues in the CDR3. J gave up 2 bases and V 3 bases, and 8 bases lay outside the gene matches. Here the CDR3 DNA reads TGTGCCAGCAGTTTTCAACCGACTAGCGGTCCCTACAATGAGCAGTTCTTC. It is translated as CASSFQPTSGPYNEQFF.

The chain recombines TRBV13 with TRBJ2-2, with a weak D call TRBD1 (6 bases). CDR1 and CDR2 from the germline V gene are PRHDT and FYEKMQ (reference sequence). Trimming removed 5 bases at V and 1 base at J, with 11 bases between. The CDR3 is made up of 15 amino acids. The CDR3 here is CASSPPGQNTGELFF. In DNA, the CDR3 is TGTGCCAGCAGCCCCCCGGGACAGAACACCGGGGAGCTGTTTTTT.

This clone was observed once. The rearrangement joins TRBV19 to TRBJ1-2, with TRBD1 matching 8 bases. The CDR3 is 14 amino acids. From germline, CDR1 is LNHDA and CDR2 SQIVND (reference sequence). V was pared by 4 bases and J by 2 bases, with 3 bases of the junction left unmatched. CDR3 in DNA: TGTGCCAGTAGTACCGGGACAGGAAACTATGGCTACACCTTC. Amino acids: CASSTGTGNYGYTF.

V usage is TRBV7-9 and J usage is TRBJ2-3; 7 positions agree with TRBD2. Germline V CDR1 and CDR2: SEHNR, FQNEAQ (reference sequence). The V gene end was trimmed by 2 bases and the J gene end by 2 bases; junction bases not matched to a gene: 4. The length of the CDR3 is 15 residues. CDR3 in DNA: TGTGCCAGCAGCTTAACTAGCGCCCCCACAGATACGCAGTATTTT. This translates into CASSLTSAPTDTQYF.

V usage is TRBV5-5 and J usage is TRBJ1-5, with 10 bases aligning to TRBD1. J lost 7 bases, V lost 2 bases, and 3 bases had no gene match. From germline, CDR1 is SGHKS and CDR2 YYEKEE (reference sequence). CDR3 length: 14 amino acids. This CDR3 is CASSFRTGGQPQHF. CDR3 coding DNA: TGTGCCAGCAGCTTTCGGACAGGGGGACAGCCCCAGCATTTT.

V gene TRBV11-2 combines with J gene TRBJ1-1; maybe TRBD1 (5 bases). The germline V gene encodes CDR1 SGHAT and CDR2 FQNNGV. The CDR3 spans 13 residues. V lost 0 bases, J lost 12 bases, and 14 bases lay in between. CDR3 amino acids: CASSLDSQGLPFF. As DNA, the CDR3 is TGTGCCAGCAGCTTAGATAGCCAGGGACTCCCTTTCTTT.

The chain carries TRBV14 and TRBJ2-7; unclear D gene. Between the trimmed V and J ends, which lost 1 base and 3 bases, there was a span of 4 bases. The CDR3 is made up of 12 amino acids. Germline lookup yields CDR1 SGHDN and CDR2 FVKESK. In nucleotides, the CDR3 is TGTGCCAGCAGCCAAGGGATCTACGAGCAGTACTTC. This translates into CASSQGIYEQYF.

The chain couples TRBV15 to TRBJ2-5; D may be TRBD2 (6 bases). Germline loops: CDR1 LNHNV, CDR2 YYDKDF (reference sequence). V was pared by 0 bases and J by 4 bases, with 12 bases between. The CDR3 runs to 15 residues. This chain's CDR3 is CATSRDRRGGETQYF. The CDR3 DNA reads TGTGCCACCAGCAGAGATCGGAGGGGCGGAGAGACCCAGTACTTC.

The chain has TRBV28 and TRBJ1-5; D remains unclear. CDR3 length: 15 amino acids. CDR1 is MDHEN, CDR2 SYDVKM, per germline. With 3 bases removed from V and 2 bases from J, the gap between germline ends came to 11 bases. CDR3 coding DNA: TGTGCCAGCAGTTTCCGGCGACTTCGCAATCAGCCCCAGCATTTT. It is translated as CASSFRRLRNQPQHF.

The rearrangement joins TRBV5-1 to TRBJ2-2; no reliable D call. Trimming left V 0 bases short and J 6 bases short, with 12 bases between. From germline, CDR1 is SGHRS and CDR2 YFSETQ. The CDR3 loop spans 15 amino acids. The CDR3, as DNA: TGCGCCAGCAGCTTGGTTGCCAGTGCGTCCGGGGAGCTGTTTTTT. Translating gives CASSLVASASGELFF.

V is TRBV5-1 and J is TRBJ2-7, with 7 bases aligning to TRBD2. Germline CDR1 SGHRS, CDR2 YFSETQ. V trimming: 1 base; J trimming: 6 bases; junction bases outside the gene matches: 10. The CDR3 contains 15 residues. DNA for the CDR3: TGCGCCAGCAGCTTGAGTGGACTAGGGTTCGGCGAGCAGTACTTC. Its translation is CASSLSGLGFGEQYF.

This sequence joins TRBV11-2 and TRBJ2-5; a possible D gene is TRBD2 (6 bases). The V gene's germline CDR1 is SGHAT and CDR2 FQNNGV. CDR3 length equals 14 residues. With 0 bases removed from V and 7 bases from J, the gap between germline ends came to 12 bases. CDR3 residues: CASSLEALGGTQYF. CDR3 bases: TGTGCCAGCAGCTTAGAAGCCCTGGGGGGGACCCAGTACTTC.

V usage is TRBV3-1 (or the pseudogene TRBV3-2) and J usage is TRBJ1-2, with D perhaps TRBD1 (5 bases). V was clipped by 0 bases and J by 3 bases, with 11 bases between them. CDR1 and CDR2 from the germline V gene are LGHDT and YNNKEL (reference sequence). The CDR3 runs to 15 residues. The CDR3 sequence: CASSQDLGAHYGYTF. In DNA form, the CDR3 reads TGTGCCAGCAGCCAAGATCTTGGGGCCCACTATGGCTACACCTTC.

The chain employs TRBV7-8 and TRBJ2-1, with 10 bases matching TRBD1. The CDR3 loop spans 14 amino acids. Germline V gene sequence: CDR1 SGHVS, CDR2 FQNEAQ. With V trimmed by 7 bases and J by 10 bases, 10 bases remained unmatched. The CDR3 DNA follows: TGTGCCAGCATCCTCGGGACAGGGGTGAGAGAGCAGTTCTTC. As protein: CASILGTGVREQFF.

The genes are TRBV3-1 (or the pseudogene TRBV3-2) and TRBJ1-1; D gene uncertain. V shed 5 bases and J shed 6 bases, with 16 bases lying between them. This CDR3 is 14 amino acids long. Germline V CDR1 and CDR2: LGHDT, YNNKEL (reference sequence). The CDR3: CASSARSAGPEAFF. In DNA form, the CDR3 reads TGTGCCAGCAGCGCAAGATCGGCAGGCCCTGAAGCTTTCTTT.

J is TRBJ2-7 and V is TRBV2; TRBD2 might be the D (5 bases). The V gene lost 4 bases and the J gene lost 1 base, with 8 bases spanning the gap. The germline gives CDR1 SNHLY, CDR2 FYNNEI. The CDR3 consists of 13 residues. Written as DNA, the CDR3 is TGTGCCAGCAGTGCAGAGGGTTCCTACGAGCAGTACTTC. Encoded protein: CASSAEGSYEQYF.

The genes are TRBV20-1 and TRBJ1-5; perhaps TRBD1 as D (6 bases). Per the germline V gene, CDR1 is DFQATT and CDR2 is SNEGSKA (reference sequence). The CDR3 is 13 amino acids. The V end lost 3 bases, the J end lost 11 bases, and 17 bases lay between the germline ends. CDR3 residues: CSASRQAMSAQHF. CDR3 DNA: TGCAGTGCTAGTAGACAGGCTATGTCAGCCCAGCATTTT.

This clone was observed a single time. The CDR3 region has the DNA TGTGCCAGCAGCTTACAAGCGGATCCCTACGAGCAGTACTTC. Translated, it gives CASSLQADPYEQYF. The chain combines TRBV7-8 with TRBJ2-7, with a tentative D call TRBD2 (5 bases). There are 14 residues in the CDR3. From germline, CDR1 is SGHVS and CDR2 FQNEAQ. The V gene lost 2 bases and the J gene lost 2 bases, with 10 bases spanning the gap.